These 26 T cell receptor beta chains came from one sample sequenced in a study of breast tumors, draining lymph nodes, adjacent tissues. TCRdb re-analysed the multiplex PCR reads in MiXCR, keeping a single row per CDR3 protein. The sample lists some 150,000 distinct CDR3 sequences; 20% to 25% were seen once. The lymph nodes were axillary draining lymph nodes from breast cancer patients. The sequenced sample consisted of axillary lymph node tissue. Every receptor here comes from a female donor with breast cancer. Some clones in this sample may be carry-over from other donors' samples.

The table lists this clonotype with a few counts. A much larger clone is a single base away; this may be a read error. This chain joins TRBV2 and TRBJ2-3; possible D gene TRBD1, 5 bases. The germline gives CDR1 SNHLY, CDR2 FYNNEI. The CDR3 has 15 residues. This chain's CDR3 is CASSESRQGTGTQYF. The CDR3 DNA follows: TGTGCCAGCAGTGAATCGAGACAAGGCACAGGTACGCAGTATTTT.

This clonotype was detected ten times or more. The V and J genes are TRBV20-1 and TRBJ2-3; TRBD2 matches 11 bases. Per germline, CDR1 DFQATT and CDR2 SNEGSKA (reference sequence). CDR3 length: 13 residues. The junction had 4 bases not matched to a gene; V was cut back by 6 bases and J by 5 bases. DNA of the CDR3: TGCAGTGCGTTAGCGGGAGGGGTAGATACGCAGTATTTT. Protein sequence: CSALAGGVDTQYF.

This clonotype was counted between two and nine times. The CDR3, as DNA: TGTGCCAGCAGCCACGCAGCGGTAACCGGGGAGCTGTTTTTT. Protein sequence: CASSHAAVTGELFF. The chain combines TRBV3-1 with TRBJ2-2; D may be TRBD2 (5 bases). Trimming removed 3 bases at V and 5 bases at J, with 10 bases between. Germline V lookup: CDR1 LGHDT, CDR2 YNNKEL (reference sequence). The CDR3 contains 14 residues.

This clonotype was picked up many times. This chain uses TRBV7-8 with TRBJ2-7; D is undetermined. The V gene's germline CDR1 is SGHVS and CDR2 FQNEAQ. Trimming pared 5 bases from V and 2 bases from J, leaving 16 bases between. The CDR3 totals 15 residues. The CDR3 is CASSPLFQLTYEQYF. CDR3 sequence (DNA): TGTGCCAGCAGCCCCCTGTTTCAGCTCACCTACGAGCAGTACTTC.

This clonotype was seen ten or more times. The J gene is TRBJ2-7, the V gene TRBV4-2, with unresolved D. This CDR3 contains 11 residues. V was shortened by 4 bases and J by 7 bases, with 8 bases between the two germline ends. Per the germline V gene, CDR1 is LGHNA and CDR2 is YNFKEQ. CDR3 sequence: CASSPIREQYF. CDR3 sequence (DNA): TGTGCCAGCAGCCCTATAAGGGAGCAGTACTTC.

CDR3 residues: CASSQESLNTEAFF. The CDR3 DNA reads as TGCGCCAGCAGCCAAGAATCACTGAACACTGAAGCTTTCTTT. The chain links TRBV4-1 to TRBJ1-1; no clear D. This CDR3 spans 14 amino acids. Trimming removed 0 bases from V and 0 bases from J, with 5 bases in between. Germline V CDR1 and CDR2: MGHRA, YSYEKL.

In its sample, this clonotype was seen many times. The chain couples TRBV5-1 to TRBJ2-2; 7 bases line up with TRBD1. Germline V CDR1 and CDR2: SGHRS, YFSETQ. This CDR3 contains 16 residues. Trimming removed 3 bases from V and 6 bases from J; junction bases left unmatched: 11. CDR3 sequence reads: CASSSLNRQGPGELFF. CDR3 nucleotides: TGCGCCAGCAGCTCGCTAAACCGACAGGGACCCGGGGAGCTGTTTTTT. Drawing the rest from reference TRBV5-1 and TRBJ2-2, the complete variable domain is KAGVTQTPRYLIKTRGQQVTLSCSPISGHRSVSWYQQTPGQGLQFLFEYFSETQRNKGNFPGRFSGRQFSNSRSEMNVSTLELGDSALYLCASSSLNRQGPGELFFGEGSRLTVL.

This clonotype has ten or more counts. The chain couples TRBV11-3 to TRBJ2-2, with no clear D. Trimming removed 0 bases from V and 4 bases from J, with 9 bases in between. CDR1 is SGHNT and CDR2 is YENEEA in the germline V gene. The CDR3 extends over 15 amino acids. CDR3 residues: CASSLDRQLTGELFF. Written as DNA, the CDR3 is TGTGCCAGCAGCTTAGATCGGCAGCTCACCGGGGAGCTGTTTTTT.

This clonotype showed up many times. The rearrangement links TRBV7-9 to TRBJ1-2; D is unclear. Per germline, CDR1 SEHNR and CDR2 FQNEAQ (reference sequence). The CDR3 contains 13 residues. V dropped 1 base and J dropped 8 bases, with 11 bases sitting between them. The CDR3, as DNA: TGTGCCAGCAGCTTAGAGGCGGGTCTGGGCTACACCTTC. It is translated as CASSLEAGLGYTF.

This clonotype was recorded many times. The genes are TRBV5-1 and TRBJ2-3; TRBD2 matches at 10 bases. CDR1 and CDR2 from the germline V gene are SGHRS and YFSETQ. The CDR3 has 13 residues. The ends lost 6 bases at V and 3 bases at J; junction bases unmatched: 1. The CDR3 region is CASKTSGTDTQYF. CDR3 nucleotide sequence: TGCGCCAGCAAGACTAGCGGGACAGATACGCAGTATTTT.

This clonotype was counted ten times or more. J is TRBJ1-6 and V is TRBV5-6, with D hard to call. V lost 1 base to trimming and J lost 4 bases, with 9 bases between them. The CDR3 runs 15 residues. Germline V gives CDR1 SGHDT, CDR2 YYEEEE. This CDR3 reads CASSLNIGYNSPLHF. The CDR3 DNA reads as TGTGCCAGCAGCTTGAATATCGGGTATAATTCACCCCTCCACTTT. The variable domain in full, with the rest retrieved from reference TRBV5-6 and TRBJ1-6, is DAGVTQSPTHLIKTRGQQVTLRCSPKSGHDTVSWYQQALGQGPQFIFQYYEEEERQRGNFPDRFSGHQFPNYSSELNVNALLLGDSALYLCASSLNIGYNSPLHFGNGTRLTVT.

Ten or more counts support this clonotype. V is TRBV9 and J is TRBJ2-3; the match to TRBD1 covers 9 bases. Germline V gene lookup returns CDR1 SGDLS and CDR2 YYNGEE. The V segment lost 4 bases and the J segment 0 bases; nucleotides outside the gene matches: 3. CDR3 length: 15 residues. The CDR3 nucleotides are TGTGCCAGCAGCTTTGGACAGGGGAGCACAGATACGCAGTATTTT. Translation gives CASSFGQGSTDTQYF.

About this clonotype: A much larger clone differs by one base, so this may be a read error. The chain carries TRBV6-5 and TRBJ2-7, with 9 bases aligning to TRBD2. The CDR3 loop spans 14 amino acids. Germline assignment: CDR1 MNHEY and CDR2 SVGAGI. CDR3 protein: CAGSPTSGGEQQYF. The CDR3 bases are TGTGCCGGCAGTCCGACTAGCGGTGGGGAACAGCAGTACTTC.

The CDR3 region is CASSPRDRTNTGELFF. The CDR3 region has the DNA TGTGCCAGCAGCCCAAGGGACAGGACGAACACCGGGGAGCTGTTTTTT. The chain employs TRBV5-4 and TRBJ2-2, with TRBD1 matching over 8 bases. The length of the CDR3 is 16 residues. Germline V gene sequence: CDR1 SGHNT, CDR2 YYREEE (reference sequence). Trimming at V came to 4 bases and at J to 0 bases, leaving 5 bases not matched to a gene.

Note on this clonotype: A much larger clone lies a single base off, so this may be a read error. As the CDR3 is not closed by the conserved phenylalanine or tryptophan, this likely results from a read error. The CDR3 bases are TGTGCCAGCTCAACCGGGACAGGGGGCTACGAGCAGTACCTC. Translated, it gives CASSTGTGGYEQYL. V usage is TRBV18 and J usage is TRBJ2-7; 11 positions match TRBD1. There are 14 residues in the CDR3. Per the germline V gene, CDR1 is KGHSH and CDR2 is LQKENI. The V segment lost 5 bases and the J segment 3 bases; nucleotides outside the gene matches: 3.

The J gene is TRBJ2-4, the V gene TRBV6-1; 10 bases fit TRBD2. Germline CDR1 is MNHNS and CDR2 is SASEGT. The J segment lost 4 bases and the V segment lost 5 bases, leaving 8 bases of the junction unmatched. The CDR3 has 16 amino acids. CDR3 amino acids: CASSLGTSGEKNIQYF. CDR3 DNA: TGTGCCAGCAGTTTGGGCACTAGCGGGGAAAAAAACATTCAGTACTTC.

About this clonotype itself: This may stem from a read error, because a much larger clone lies one nucleotide away. The chain recombines TRBV5-6 with TRBJ2-2, with 7 nucleotides matching TRBD2. Germline V CDR1 and CDR2: SGHDT, YYEEEE. This CDR3 contains 15 residues. The CDR3 reads CASSFGTINTGKLFF. CDR3 DNA: TGTGCCAGCAGCTTTGGGACTATAAACACCGGGAAGCTGTTTTTT.

At least ten counts were recorded for this clonotype. The rearrangement links TRBV18 to TRBJ2-3; D is unclear. CDR3 length equals 13 residues. The germline CDR1 and CDR2 sequences are KGHSH and LQKENI. V dropped 3 bases and J dropped 5 bases, with 9 bases sitting between them. CDR3 amino acids: CASSPLLGDTQYF. DNA of the CDR3: TGTGCCAGCTCACCTCTCTTGGGAGATACGCAGTATTTT.

This clonotype was recorded many times. This chain links TRBV7-8 with TRBJ2-1; D gene ambiguous. The CDR3 length is 15 residues. V was trimmed by 1 base and J by 6 bases, leaving 13 bases between them. The V gene's germline CDR1 is SGHVS and CDR2 FQNEAQ. CDR3 sequence: CASSLGSRSGNEQFF. CDR3 bases: TGTGCCAGCAGCTTAGGTTCTCGGAGTGGCAATGAGCAGTTCTTC.

To note about this clonotype: This could be a read error, since a much larger clone is one nucleotide away. The J gene is TRBJ2-3, the V gene TRBV18, with TRBD2 matching over 7 bases. The length of the CDR3 is 15 residues. CDR1 is KGHSH and CDR2 is LQKENI in the germline V gene. The CDR3 loop is CASSPGTNPTDTQSF. The CDR3 DNA follows: TGTGCCAGCTCACCCGGGACTAACCCAACAGATACGCAGTCTTTT.

This clonotype has at least ten counts. This rearrangement joins TRBV12-3 or TRBV12-4 to TRBJ2-7; TRBD2 matches at 14 bases. The ends lost 6 bases at V and 0 bases at J; junction bases unmatched: 7. This CDR3 has 17 amino acids. The CDR3 reads CASSFGLAGGYSYEQYF. CDR3 nucleotides: TGTGCCAGCAGCTTTGGACTAGCGGGAGGTTACTCCTACGAGCAGTACTTC.

This chain links TRBV27 with TRBJ2-5, with 7 bases that match TRBD2. V dropped 5 bases and J dropped 4; count of bases not matched to a gene: 13. The CDR3 totals 16 residues. Germline V gene sequence: CDR1 MNHEY, CDR2 SMNVEV (reference sequence). The CDR3 loop is CASSPNLGGSGETQYF. CDR3 nucleotide sequence: TGTGCCAGCAGTCCCAACCTGGGGGGGAGTGGAGAGACCCAGTACTTC.

This clonotype was seen at least ten times. The J gene is TRBJ2-1, the V gene TRBV7-2; either TRBD1 or TRBD2 may supply D (5 bases each). CDR1 is SGHTA and CDR2 is FQGNSA in the germline V gene. Trimming took off 4 bases at V and 9 bases at J, with 16 bases between the two ends. The CDR3 runs to 14 residues. The CDR3: CASSSSSGTGEQFF. DNA of the CDR3: TGTGCCAGCAGCTCCAGTTCAGGGACCGGTGAGCAGTTCTTC. Supplemented by reference TRBV7-2 and TRBJ2-1, the full variable domain reads GAGVSQSPSNKVTEKGKDVELRCDPISGHTALYWYRQSLGQGLEFLIYFQGNSAPDKSGLPSDRFSAERTGGSVSTLTIQRTQQEDSAVYLCASSSSSGTGEQFFGPGTRLTVL.

Notes on this clonotype: Possible read error: a much larger clone is one base away. The rearrangement links TRBV6-2 or TRBV6-3 to TRBJ2-1; 11 bases fit TRBD2. The CDR3 is 16 amino acids. From germline, CDR1 is MNHEY and CDR2 SVGEGT. The V gene end was trimmed by 5 bases and the J gene end by 2 bases; junction bases not matched to a gene: 5. The CDR3 region is CASSHATSGTYNEQFF. The CDR3 DNA reads TGTGCCAGCAGTCACGCGACTAGCGGGACCTACAATGAGCAGTTCTTC.

This clonotype appeared many times. The V call is TRBV15, the J call TRBJ2-1; D is tentatively TRBD1 or TRBD2 (5 bases each). There are 16 residues in the CDR3. CDR1 is LNHNV, CDR2 YYDKDF, per germline (reference sequence). V lost 8 bases and J 0 bases, leaving 17 bases between the germline ends. The CDR3 region is CATRDGATSSYNEQFF. CDR3 nucleotides: TGTGCCACCCGTGATGGGGCCACTAGCTCCTACAATGAGCAGTTCTTC.

About this clonotype itself: This may stem from a read error, because a much larger clone lies one nucleotide away. The chain couples TRBV7-2 to TRBJ2-5; D gene uncertain. The CDR3 spans 12 residues. Germline V gene sequence: CDR1 SGHTA, CDR2 FQGNSA. The CDR3 sequence: CVSSRDQETQYF. Here the CDR3 DNA reads TGTGTCAGCAGCCGGGACCAAGAGACCCAGTACTTC.